One and the same sample provided the 27 T cell receptor beta chains below, sequenced in a study of post-analysis software for immune sequencing data. Study results and limitations: There were a few TRBV segments more frequent in patients than controls, and TRBV5-6, TRBV5-1 and TRBV20-1 were among them.

These receptors have no known antigen. Incorporated into the TCR beta cDNA libraries were unique molecular identifiers, which served to reduce PCR and sequencing biases. TCRdb used MiXCR to reprocess the PCR reads, holding one entry per CDR3 protein. This table holds about 200,000 distinct CDR3 sequences, 25% to 30% found once. Input material: blood. These receptors all stem from a girl aged 2-17 years with multiple sclerosis.

Regarding this clonotype: A much bigger clone sits one base away, suggesting this may be a read error. This chain joins TRBV7-3 and TRBJ2-1, with D perhaps TRBD1 (6 bases). With 8 bases removed from V and 7 bases from J, the gap between germline ends came to 15 bases. Germline CDR1 is SGHTA and CDR2 is FQGTGA. The CDR3 totals 13 residues. This CDR3 is CASGRRGMNEQFF. The CDR3 DNA sequence: TGTGCCAGCGGCCGTAGGGGGATGAATGAGCAGTTCTTC.

The sample holds many counts of this clonotype. CDR3 sequence reads: CASSYHRAYEQYF. The CDR3 DNA follows: TGTGCCAGCAGTTACCACAGAGCCTACGAGCAGTACTTC. V gene TRBV6-5 combines with J gene TRBJ2-7; no reliable D call. From germline, CDR1 is MNHEY and CDR2 SVGAGI. The CDR3 is 13 residues long. Trimming left V 2 bases short and J 2 bases short, with 7 bases between.

At least ten counts were recorded for this clonotype. The CDR3 sequence: CASGRAATYEQYF. CDR3 DNA: TGCGCCAGCGGGCGGGCCGCTACCTACGAGCAGTACTTC. The chain has TRBV5-1 and TRBJ2-7; weak D call: TRBD2 (5 bases). V lost 7 bases and J lost 2, with 13 bases in between. CDR1 is SGHRS and CDR2 is YFSETQ in the germline V gene. The CDR3 sequence is 13 residues long. Supplemented by reference TRBV5-1 and TRBJ2-7, the full variable domain reads KAGVTQTPRYLIKTRGQQVTLSCSPISGHRSVSWYQQTPGQGLQFLFEYFSETQRNKGNFPGRFSGRQFSNSRSEMNVSTLELGDSALYLCASGRAATYEQYFGPGTRLTVT.

This clonotype was found many times. The chain is built from TRBV6-6 and TRBJ2-5; 9 nucleotides match TRBD2. CDR1 MNHNY and CDR2 SVGAGI come from the germline V gene (reference sequence). The junction had 16 bases not matched to a gene; V was cut back by 4 bases and J by 13 bases. This CDR3 contains 15 residues. The CDR3: CASSSQPGTSRFSYF. The DNA for the CDR3 is TGTGCCAGCAGTTCGCAACCCGGGACTAGCAGGTTTTCGTACTTC.

In the case of this clonotype: Since a much larger clone is just one base distant, this may be a read error. The V and J genes are TRBV10-3 and TRBJ1-2, with 7 bases fitting TRBD1. Germline assignment: CDR1 ENHRY and CDR2 SYGVKD. The CDR3 consists of 14 residues. CDR3 sequence reads: CTISESPGGYGYTF. Here the CDR3 DNA reads TGTACCATCAGTGAGTCGCCAGGGGGCTATGGCTACACCTTC.

The table lists this clonotype with many counts. The chain has TRBV10-3 and TRBJ1-2, with D possibly being TRBD1 (5 bases). Germline V CDR1 and CDR2: ENHRY, SYGVKD. The CDR3 length is 12 residues. V lost 10 bases and J lost 8, with 17 bases in between. The chain's CDR3 is CATLQGGGGYTF. The CDR3 coding sequence is TGTGCCACACTCCAGGGAGGTGGCGGCTACACCTTC.

Notes on this clonotype: At one end the junction does not follow the germline gene, possibly because of a read error. The CDR3 protein is CSATGRGTGIMNAEAFF. CDR3 in DNA: TGCAGTGCTACCGGCCGGGGGACAGGAATTATGAACGCTGAAGCTTTCTTT. This sequence joins TRBV20-1 and TRBJ1-1; 8 nucleotides agree with TRBD1. The CDR3 covers 17 residues. Germline CDR1 is DFQATT and CDR2 is SNEGSKA (reference sequence).

This clonotype was detected ten times or more. The chain is built from TRBV5-1 and TRBJ2-7; maybe TRBD1 (5 bases). Trimming took off 6 bases at V and 2 bases at J, with 12 bases between the two ends. The CDR3 is 13 amino acids. Per germline, CDR1 SGHRS and CDR2 YFSETQ. The CDR3 DNA follows: TGCGCCAGCAACTTAGGGGAAGCCTACGAGCAGTACTTC. This translates into CASNLGEAYEQYF.

At least ten counts were recorded for this clonotype. The V call is TRBV20-1, the J call TRBJ2-7; D is perhaps TRBD1 or TRBD2 (5 bases each). CDR1 DFQATT and CDR2 SNEGSKA come from the germline V gene (reference sequence). This CDR3 is 14 amino acids long. Trimming cost V 6 bases and J 7 bases, with 22 bases left between them. The CDR3 DNA is TGCAGTGCCTACCGAGGGACGGGCTCAAGGGAGCAGTACTTC. It is translated as CSAYRGTGSREQYF.

Comments on this clonotype: Being one base from a much bigger clone, this may be a read error. The chain is built from TRBV5-1 and TRBJ2-3; the match to TRBD2 covers 10 bases. J lost 6 bases, V lost 4 bases, and 17 bases had no gene match. CDR1 and CDR2 from the germline V gene are SGHRS and YFSETQ. This CDR3 has 18 residues. The CDR3 sequence: CASSADSGAGGGMDTQYF. CDR3 nucleotides: TGCGCCAGCAGCGCAGACTCCGGAGCGGGGGGGGGAATGGATACGCAGTATTTT.

This clonotype was seen more than once but under ten times. A read error may be the cause here, since a much bigger clone is one base away. The chain couples TRBV6-6 to TRBJ2-7, with D possibly TRBD1 on 5 matching bases. This CDR3 spans 14 amino acids. The germline V gene has CDR1 MNHNY and CDR2 SVGAGI (reference sequence). V dropped 6 bases and J dropped 0 bases, with 12 bases sitting between them. CDR3 nucleotides: TGTGCCAGCAGGTACGGAGACAGCTCCTACGAGCAGTACTTC. Encoded protein: CASRYGDSSYEQYF.

Comment on this clonotype: The CDR3 carries no conserved terminal phenylalanine or tryptophan, so it likely arises from a read error. The DNA is omitted, as the CDR3 cannot be located on it reliably, and the CDR3 follows TCRdb's listing. The V call is TRBV30, the J call TRBJ2-4; TRBD1, as called in the table, went unchecked against the DNA. The CDR3 spans 16 residues, counting both ends. CDR1 GTSNPN and CDR2 SVGIG come from the germline V gene (reference sequence). CDR3 loop: CAWSATGLCGETFSTS.

This clonotype was found many times. The genes are TRBV6-1 and TRBJ2-1; D not resolved. V dropped 5 bases and J dropped 10 bases, with 15 bases sitting between them. The CDR3 is made up of 13 amino acids. Per germline, CDR1 MNHNS and CDR2 SASEGT. The CDR3 loop reads CASSRAMANEQFF. CDR3 nucleotide sequence: TGTGCCAGCAGTCGAGCCATGGCAAACGAGCAGTTCTTC.

The chain carries TRBV18 and TRBJ2-7; the match to TRBD2 covers 10 bases. V shed 8 bases, J shed 3 bases, and the junction held 4 bases outside the gene matches. CDR1 KGHSH and CDR2 LQKENI come from the germline V gene. The CDR3 covers 13 residues. CDR3 sequence: CASRPSGGYEQYF. The CDR3 region has the DNA TGTGCCAGCAGACCTAGCGGGGGCTACGAGCAGTACTTC. Full variable domain (outside the CDR3, taken from reference TRBV18 and TRBJ2-7): NAGVMQNPRHLVRRRGQEARLRCSPMKGHSHVYWYRQLPEEGLKFMVYLQKENIIDESGMPKERFSAEFPKEGPSILRIQQVVRGDSAAYFCASRPSGGYEQYFGPGTRLTVT.

In its sample, this clonotype was seen many times. The chain is built from TRBV3-1 and TRBJ1-2; D unresolved. The CDR3 totals 14 residues. Per the germline V gene, CDR1 is LGHDT and CDR2 is YNNKEL (reference sequence). Trimming removed 3 bases from V and 4 bases from J, with 12 bases in between. DNA of the CDR3: TGTGCCAGCAGCCACGCCGGAGGCGGCTATGGCTACACCTTC. It codes for CASSHAGGGYGYTF.

The table lists this clonotype with many counts. This chain connects TRBV5-5 to TRBJ2-3; TRBD1 matches at 7 bases. From germline, CDR1 is SGHKS and CDR2 YYEKEE (reference sequence). CDR3 length equals 16 residues. V shed 0 bases and J 6 bases; nucleotides not matched to a gene: 10. DNA of the CDR3: TGTGCCAGCAGCTTGGGTGCAGGGGGACGTTGGGATACGCAGTATTTT. Its translation: CASSLGAGGRWDTQYF.

This clonotype was counted between two and nine times. This chain uses TRBV21-1 with TRBJ2-1. Gene TRBJ2-7 matches the end of the DNA better, so the J call may be wrong. TRBV21-1 is recorded as a pseudogene. The CDR3 length is 15 residues. The CDR3 DNA reads TGTGCCAGCCGCTCCAGCGGGAACTCCTACAATGAGCAGTACTTC. The encoded protein is CASRSSGNSYNEQYF.

This clonotype has ten or more counts. CDR3 sequence reads: CASSPRGQGLQETQYF. The CDR3 nucleotides read TGTGCCAGCTCACCACGCGGACAGGGTCTGCAGGAGACCCAGTACTTC. The chain links TRBV18 to TRBJ2-5; 8 bases align to TRBD1. With V trimmed by 1 base and J by 5 bases, 9 bases remained unmatched. CDR3 length: 16 residues. CDR1 and CDR2 (germline): KGHSH, LQKENI. Complete variable domain (other parts from reference TRBV18 and TRBJ2-5): NAGVMQNPRHLVRRRGQEARLRCSPMKGHSHVYWYRQLPEEGLKFMVYLQKENIIDESGMPKERFSAEFPKEGPSILRIQQVVRGDSAAYFCASSPRGQGLQETQYFGPGTRLLVL.

The sample holds a few counts of this clonotype. The chain carries TRBV6-5 and TRBJ1-1, with D tentatively TRBD1 (5 bases). The V end was cut by 2 bases, the J end by 2 bases, with 6 bases between. The CDR3 consists of 13 residues. Germline-derived CDR1 and CDR2 are MNHEY and SVGAGI. CDR3 amino acids: CASSYRGNTEAFF. Written as DNA, the CDR3 is TGTGCCAGCAGTTACAGGGGTAACACTGAAGCTTTCTTT.

The J gene is TRBJ2-1, the V gene TRBV16; 8 bases match TRBD1. V gave up 0 bases and J gave up 7 bases; unmatched junction bases: 5. The CDR3 runs to 15 residues. Germline-derived CDR1 and CDR2 are KGHSY and FQNENV. The CDR3 nucleotides are TGTGCCAGCAGCCAATCGGGCAGGGGGCGTAATGAGCAGTTCTTC. Residues: CASSQSGRGRNEQFF. Combining the CDR3 with reference TRBV16 and TRBJ2-1 gives the whole variable domain GEEVAQTPKHLVRGEGQKAKLYCAPIKGHSYVFWYQQVLKNEFKFLISFQNENVFDETGMPKERFSAKCLPNSPCSLEIQATKLEDSAVYFCASSQSGRGRNEQFFGPGTRLTVL.

This clonotype was counted at least ten times. The V and J genes are TRBV12-3 or TRBV12-4 and TRBJ2-7, with 9 bases fitting TRBD1. Germline trimming cut 4 bases from V and 5 bases from J; bases unmatched to any gene: 6. The CDR3 is made up of 14 amino acids. CDR3 in DNA: TGTGCCAGCAGTTCCTCGGACAGGGGCCACGAGCAGTACTTC. This gives the protein CASSSSDRGHEQYF.

This sequence joins TRBV20-1 and TRBJ1-5; D is undetermined. The V gene's germline CDR1 is DFQATT and CDR2 SNEGSKA (reference sequence). V was cut by 0 bases and J by 7 bases, with 16 bases left in between. The CDR3 is 15 amino acids. Here the CDR3 reads CSARDVGRRGQPQHF. Written as DNA, the CDR3 is TGCAGTGCTAGAGATGTAGGCCGGAGAGGGCAGCCCCAGCATTTT.

With respect to this clonotype: With a much larger clone just one base away, this may be a read error. J is TRBJ2-5 and V is TRBV12-3 or TRBV12-4, with TRBD1 matching 7 bases. The J call is in doubt because the DNA end fits TRBJ2-7 better. The CDR3 is 11 residues long. The CDR3 protein is CVSRGLGEQYF. The CDR3 nucleotides are TGTGTCAGCAGGGGGTTAGGCGAGCAGTACTTC.

The gene calls are TRBV7-8 and TRBJ1-1; 8 bases map to TRBD1. V lost 5 bases and J lost 2; bases outside the gene matches: 10. The CDR3 loop spans 16 amino acids. CDR1 and CDR2 from the germline V gene are SGHVS and FQNEAQ. As DNA, the CDR3 is TGTGCCAGCAGCCCCATCCGGGACAGGTCAAACACTGAAGCTTTCTTT. This gives the protein CASSPIRDRSNTEAFF.

Written as DNA, the CDR3 is TGTGCCAGCAGTGAAGCTTTGGACAGGCGTTGGTTCTTC. Translating it yields CASSEALDRRWFF. The chain carries TRBV2 and TRBJ2-1, with 7 positions matching TRBD1. Trimming at V came to 0 bases and at J to 15 bases, leaving 8 bases not matched to a gene. The CDR3 consists of 13 residues. In germline, CDR1 is SNHLY, CDR2 FYNNEI. The full variable domain, its missing parts supplied by reference TRBV2 and TRBJ2-1, is EPEVTQTPSHQVTQMGQEVILRCVPISNHLYFYWYRQILGQKVEFLVSFYNNEISEKSEIFDDQFSVERPDGSNFTLKIRSTKLEDSAMYFCASSEALDRRWFFGPGTRLTVL.

This sequence joins TRBV20-1 and TRBJ2-7, with TRBD2 matching 11 bases. The length of the CDR3 is 13 residues. From germline, CDR1 is DFQATT and CDR2 SNEGSKA (reference sequence). Unmatched junction bases numbered 7, after V lost 6 bases and J lost 6 bases. The CDR3 is CSAPTSGAGEQYF. Here the CDR3 DNA reads TGCAGTGCCCCGACTAGCGGGGCGGGCGAGCAGTACTTC.

Only a few counts were recorded for this clonotype. V gene TRBV4-1 combines with J gene TRBJ1-1; D not certain. Germline CDR1 is MGHRA and CDR2 is YSYEKL. This CDR3 is 15 amino acids long. V shed 0 bases and J shed 5 bases, with 13 bases lying between them. CDR3 amino acids: CASSQDRSGRTEAFF. CDR3 DNA sequence: TGCGCCAGCAGCCAAGATCGTTCCGGGCGAACTGAAGCTTTCTTT.